The clone carrying this T cell receptor beta chain was observed a single time. The data originate from a study of CD8+ T cells in alopecia areata. Per the germline V gene, CDR1 is SGHAT and CDR2 is FQNNGV. The V end lost 1 base, the J end lost 0 bases, and 6 bases lay between the germline ends. The CDR3 consists of 14 residues. The sequencing template was cDNA reverse transcribed from extracted RNA. Produced via immunoSEQ multiplex PCR; TCRdb's table is partial and in-frame only. The table shows under 250,000 clones, with around three fifths occurring only once. This TCR derives from a human donor in good health. V and J are TRBV11-2 and TRBJ1-2; unclear D gene. Material for sequencing was CD8+ T cells sorted from blood. CDR3 coding DNA: TGTGCCAGCAGCTTAGTAGGGACTAACTATGGCTACACCTTC. Its protein is CASSLVGTNYGYTF. The variable domain in full, with the rest retrieved from reference TRBV11-2 and TRBJ1-2, is EAGVAQSPRYKIIEKRQSVAFWCNPISGHATLYWYQQILGQGPKLLIQFQNNGVVDDSQLPKDRFSAERLKGVDSTLKIQPAKLEDSAVYLCASSLVGTNYGYTFGSGTRLTVV.